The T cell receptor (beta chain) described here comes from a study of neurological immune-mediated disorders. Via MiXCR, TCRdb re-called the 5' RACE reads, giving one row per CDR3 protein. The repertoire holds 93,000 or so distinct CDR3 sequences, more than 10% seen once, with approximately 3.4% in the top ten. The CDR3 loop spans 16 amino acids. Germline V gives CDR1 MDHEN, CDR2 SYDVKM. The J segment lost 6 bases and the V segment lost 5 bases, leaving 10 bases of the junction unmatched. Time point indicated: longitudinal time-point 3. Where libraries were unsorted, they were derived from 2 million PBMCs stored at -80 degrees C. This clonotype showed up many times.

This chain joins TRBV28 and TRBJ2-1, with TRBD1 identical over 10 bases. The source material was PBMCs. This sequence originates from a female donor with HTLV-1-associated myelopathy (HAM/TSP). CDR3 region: CASSRGGTGAPNEQFF. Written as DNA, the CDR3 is TGTGCCAGCAGTCGTGGAGGGACAGGGGCCCCCAATGAGCAGTTCTTC.